The 7 T cell receptor beta chains given below trace back to one sample, sequenced in a study of blood T cells in healthy people across ages. A sample-barcoded 5' primer and a J-beta primer mix were used in a second PCR of about 7 to 11 cycles. TCRdb used MiXCR to reprocess the 5' RACE reads, holding one entry per CDR3 protein. This repertoire shows approximately 1.5 million distinct CDR3 sequences, roughly 43% found once; its top ten account for approximately 4%. The sequenced material came from blood. The source is a woman aged 18-35 years in good health.

The table lists this clonotype with a count of one. The V call is TRBV7-6, the J call TRBJ2-3, with TRBD1 as a possible D gene (6 bases). Germline assignment: CDR1 SGHVS and CDR2 FNYEAQ. The CDR3 extends over 14 amino acids. Trimming left V 7 bases short and J 2 bases short, with 13 bases between. The CDR3 region has the DNA TGTGCCAGCACCTCAGACAGGCCCACAGATACGCAGTATTTT. Amino acid sequence: CASTSDRPTDTQYF.

This chain links TRBV9 with TRBJ1-4; 9 positions match TRBD1. This CDR3 comprises 18 residues. The ends lost 5 bases at V and 0 bases at J; junction bases unmatched: 11. CDR1 and CDR2 (germline): SGDLS, YYNGEE. CDR3 residues: CASSHRQGDPATNEKLFF. CDR3 DNA sequence: TGTGCCAGCAGTCATCGACAGGGGGATCCTGCAACTAATGAAAAACTGTTTTTT.

The J gene is TRBJ2-1, the V gene TRBV6-5; 9 bases fit TRBD2. The CDR3 sequence is 13 residues long. V lost 10 bases to trimming and J lost 5 bases; unmatched junction nucleotides: 6. Germline CDR1 and CDR2: MNHEY and SVGAGI. The CDR3 here is CATGTSNHNEQFF. The CDR3 DNA reads as TGTGCCACCGGGACTAGCAACCACAATGAGCAGTTCTTC.

The chain carries TRBV11-2 and TRBJ2-1, with TRBD2 matching 12 bases. With V trimmed by 5 bases and J by 8 bases, 7 bases remained unmatched. The CDR3 is 15 residues long. Germline V gene data show CDR1 as SGHAT and CDR2 as FQNNGV. The CDR3: CASSATSGGIYEQFF. CDR3 DNA sequence: TGTGCCAGCAGCGCCACTAGCGGGGGGATCTATGAGCAGTTCTTC.

A few counts support this clonotype. This chain uses TRBV29-1 with TRBJ1-2; TRBD1 matches at 8 bases. Germline V gene lookup returns CDR1 SQVTM and CDR2 ANQGSEA. The CDR3 runs to 13 residues. V was clipped by 0 bases and J by 13 bases; unmatched bases: 10. The CDR3: CSVEDRTGMARTF. The CDR3 nucleotides are TGCAGCGTTGAAGACCGGACAGGGATGGCTCGCACCTTC.

The rearrangement joins TRBV15 to TRBJ2-5, with unresolved D. This CDR3 is 15 amino acids long. The V end lost 1 base, the J end lost 2 bases, and 11 bases lay between the germline ends. CDR1 and CDR2 (germline): LNHNV, YYDKDF (reference sequence). In nucleotides, the CDR3 is TGTGCCACCAGCAGAGGACCCCAGGCTCAAGAGACCCAGTACTTC. Translating it yields CATSRGPQAQETQYF.

This clonotype was seen repeatedly, ten times or more. V gene TRBV4-1 combines with J gene TRBJ2-7, with 11 bases matching TRBD2. The CDR3 runs to 15 residues. Germline V gives CDR1 MGHRA, CDR2 YSYEKL. J was trimmed by 6 bases and V by 3 bases; bases with no gene match: 7. CDR3 region: CASSQRLAGLSEQYF. CDR3 sequence (DNA): TGCGCCAGCAGCCAGCGACTAGCGGGGTTGAGCGAGCAGTACTTC.